This T cell receptor (beta chain) was captured in a study of OX40 agonist ivuxolimab in advanced cancers. At the level of the whole study: Ivuxolimab was a fully human IgG2 agonistic monoclonal antibody targeting the costimulatory receptor OX40 (CD134). Intravenous ivuxolimab was administered to patients every 2 weeks at six dose levels: 0.01, 0.1, 0.3, 1.5, 3 and 10 mg/kg. Of the 52 patients in dose escalation, 19 had hepatocellular carcinoma, approximately 15 had melanoma, 9 had renal cell carcinoma and 9 had head and neck cancer. In the dose-escalation cohort, 82.7% of patients were male, and the mean age was approximately 64 years, with a range of roughly 20 to 80. Prior anti-PD-1, anti-PD-L1 or anti-CTLA-4 therapy was permitted, and checkpoint inhibitors had been received by about 44% of dose-escalation patients. Partial responses were achieved by three dose-escalation patients, of whom one had hepatocellular carcinoma and two had cutaneous melanoma. The point of sequencing TCRbeta in the periphery was to test whether ivuxolimab changed TCR sequence diversity and drove clonal T-cell expansion. The paper describes the monotherapy dose-escalation part (N ≈ 49 patients) of the phase I trial of ivuxolimab.

The trial excluded patients who had a history of autoimmune disease or were on systemic immunosuppression. Peripheral blood for TCR sequencing was drawn from every dose cohort at baseline, at cycle 4 day 1 and at cycle 7 day 1. Samples were obtained from an open-label, multicenter, first-in-human phase I dose-escalation trial of ivuxolimab. Adults with locally advanced or metastatic melanoma, renal cell carcinoma, hepatocellular carcinoma or head and neck squamous cell carcinoma were enrolled in the trial. Before TCR sequencing, CD4+ and CD8+ T cells were separately sorted from peripheral blood. Genomic DNA was extracted from sorted cells for sequencing of the TCRbeta CDR3 region. The immunoSEQ Assay was used for sequencing of TCRbeta CDR3 regions. TCRdb took over this immuneACCESS table, retaining in-frame rearrangements with V and J assigned. Such tables are incomplete; in checked studies, under half of the missing clones stem from an unresolved V gene, and the remainder is unexplained. This sample lists some 74,000 clones; around 86% were detected once. Roughly 0.5% of the sample belongs to the ten largest clones.

General study outcomes and caveats: Low levels of normalized T-cell clonal expansion were also seen in some patients who did not respond. After ivuxolimab, CD8+ T cells had more expanded clones than CD4+ T cells on average. In the 0.1-3.0 mg/kg groups, partial responders were among the patients with the lowest normalized peripheral clonal expansion, particularly in CD8+ T cells. Clonal expansion of both CD4+ and CD8+ blood T cells was observed from baseline to week 6 at doses 0.1 to 3.0 mg/kg. The antigen specificity of the peripheral T cells that underwent clonal expansion was not determined.

CDR1 and CDR2, looked up from the germline V gene, are SGHTA and FQGNSA. The germline ends are 13 bases apart after V is trimmed by 6 bases and J by 8 bases. There are 13 amino acids in the CDR3, from cysteine to phenylalanine inclusive. CDR3 DNA only is kept here, 39 bases in frame from base 1. With respect to this clone: Its antigen remains unidentified. Base qualities are not recorded, but no much larger clone differs from it by a single base.

The chain joins TRBV7-2 to TRBJ2-2; a tentative D match to TRBD1 spans 6 bases. The sequence came from an adult with an advanced solid tumor such as melanoma, head and neck, liver or kidney cancer. The sample in question was CD4+ or CD8+ T cells sorted from blood, obtained in a trial of the OX40 agonist ivuxolimab. CDR3 protein: CASSQKQGGELFF. The DNA sequence is given as TGTGCCAGCAGTCAAAAACAGGGAGGGGAGCTGTTTTTT. Here the CDR3 is joined to the reference TRBV7-2 and TRBJ2-2 genes, and the full variable domain is: GAGVSQSPSNKVTEKGKDVELRCDPISGHTALYWYRQSLGQGLEFLIYFQGNSAPDKSGLPSDRFSAERTGGSVSTLTIQRTQQEDSAVYLCASSQKQGGELFFGEGSRLTVL.